Described below is a single T cell receptor (beta chain) sequence and its context. Original processing notes: Quantification of nucleated cells was approximated via reference gene primer amplification. Only in-frame clones appear in the TCRdb table, and some are missing; sequencing was by immunoSEQ multiplex PCR. The V and J calls and clone size are taken from that table; D and trimming were inferred from the DNA. Of about 280,000 clones listed, around 85% were seen once; the top ten hold 4.5% to 5.5%. The germline V and J ends were trimmed by 1 base and 2 bases, with 12 bases remaining between them. CDR3 length equals 15 residues. Germline V lookup: CDR1 SGHVS, CDR2 FNYEAQ. This entry comes from a study of blood T cell repertoires in COVID-19. The wider study: Some COVID-19 samples were acute and others convalescent; all came from the United States, Italy and Spain. PBMCs, B-cell-depleted T cells, or T cells were the source of the cDNA or gDNA that made up the material.

Sequences were obtained from peripheral blood. The clonotype was recovered from a man between 50 and 59 years old with active or convalescent COVID-19. This rearrangement joins TRBV7-6 to TRBJ2-7; tentatively, D is TRBD1 (5 bases). This CDR3 reads CASSLGAGQPYEQYF. CDR3 DNA: TGTGCCAGCAGCTTAGGGGCAGGGCAGCCCTACGAGCAGTACTTC. Full variable domain (remainder filled in from reference TRBV7-6 and TRBJ2-7): GAGVSQSPRYKVTKRGQDVALRCDPISGHVSLYWYRQALGQGPEFLTYFNYEAQQDKSGLPNDRFSAERPEGSISTLTIQRTEQRDSAMYRCASSLGAGQPYEQYFGPGTRLTVT.